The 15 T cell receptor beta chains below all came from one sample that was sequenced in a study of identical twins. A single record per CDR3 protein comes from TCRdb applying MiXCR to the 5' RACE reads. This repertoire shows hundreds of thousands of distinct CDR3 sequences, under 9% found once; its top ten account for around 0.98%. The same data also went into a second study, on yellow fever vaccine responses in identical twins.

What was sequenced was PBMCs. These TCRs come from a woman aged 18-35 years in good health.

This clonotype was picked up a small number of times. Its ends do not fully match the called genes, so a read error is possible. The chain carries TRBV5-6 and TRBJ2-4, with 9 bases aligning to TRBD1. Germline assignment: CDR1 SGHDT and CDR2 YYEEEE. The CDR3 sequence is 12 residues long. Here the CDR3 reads CASSFLGTGFDF. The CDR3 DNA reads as TGTGCCAGCAGCTTTTTGGGGACAGGGTTCGACTTC.

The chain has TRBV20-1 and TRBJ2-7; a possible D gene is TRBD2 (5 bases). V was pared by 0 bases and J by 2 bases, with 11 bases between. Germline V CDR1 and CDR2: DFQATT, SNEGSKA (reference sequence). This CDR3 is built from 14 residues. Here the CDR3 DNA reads TGCAGTGCTAGAGATGAAGAGGGCCCCTACGAGCAGTACTTC. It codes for CSARDEEGPYEQYF.

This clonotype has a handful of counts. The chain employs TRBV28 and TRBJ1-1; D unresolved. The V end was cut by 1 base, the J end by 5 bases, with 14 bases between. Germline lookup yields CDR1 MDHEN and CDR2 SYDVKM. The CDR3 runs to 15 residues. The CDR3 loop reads CASSLSPGVRTEAFF. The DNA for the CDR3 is TGTGCCAGCAGTTTATCTCCGGGAGTAAGAACTGAAGCTTTCTTT.

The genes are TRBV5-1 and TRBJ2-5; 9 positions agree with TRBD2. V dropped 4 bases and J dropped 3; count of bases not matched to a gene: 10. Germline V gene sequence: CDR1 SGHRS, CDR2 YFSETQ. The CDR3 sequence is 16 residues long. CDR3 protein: CASSGGLATPEETQYF. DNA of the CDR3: TGCGCCAGCAGCGGCGGACTAGCGACACCTGAAGAGACCCAGTACTTC.

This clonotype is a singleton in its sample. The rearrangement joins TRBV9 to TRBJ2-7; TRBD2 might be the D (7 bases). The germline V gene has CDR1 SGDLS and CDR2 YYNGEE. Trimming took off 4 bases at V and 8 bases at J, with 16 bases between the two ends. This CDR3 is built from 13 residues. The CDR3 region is CASSPGPGGKQYF. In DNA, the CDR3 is TGTGCCAGCAGCCCCGGACCGGGGGGCAAGCAGTACTTC.

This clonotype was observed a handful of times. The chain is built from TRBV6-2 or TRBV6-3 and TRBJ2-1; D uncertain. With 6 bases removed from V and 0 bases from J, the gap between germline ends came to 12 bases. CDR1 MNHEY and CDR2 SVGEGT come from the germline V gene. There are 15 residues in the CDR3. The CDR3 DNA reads TGTGCCAGCAGCAAAAAGCTGGGCTCCTACAATGAGCAGTTCTTC. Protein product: CASSKKLGSYNEQFF.

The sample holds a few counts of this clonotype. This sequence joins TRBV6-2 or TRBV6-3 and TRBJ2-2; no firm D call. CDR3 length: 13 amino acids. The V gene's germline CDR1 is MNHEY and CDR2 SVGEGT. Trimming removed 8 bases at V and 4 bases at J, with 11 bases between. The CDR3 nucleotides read TGTGCCAGCGGCTCACGAGGCACCGGGGAGCTGTTTTTT. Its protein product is CASGSRGTGELFF.

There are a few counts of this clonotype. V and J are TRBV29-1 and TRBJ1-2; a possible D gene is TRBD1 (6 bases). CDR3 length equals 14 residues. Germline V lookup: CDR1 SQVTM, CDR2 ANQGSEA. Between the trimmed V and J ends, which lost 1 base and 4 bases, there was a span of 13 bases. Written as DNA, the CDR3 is TGCAGCGTTGAAGTCTGGGGGCCCTTCTATGGCTACACCTTC. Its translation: CSVEVWGPFYGYTF.

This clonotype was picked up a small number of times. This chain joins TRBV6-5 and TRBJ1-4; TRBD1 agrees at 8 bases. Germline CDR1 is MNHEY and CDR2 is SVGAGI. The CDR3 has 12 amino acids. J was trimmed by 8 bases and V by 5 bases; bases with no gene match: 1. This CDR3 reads CASSNRGEKLFF. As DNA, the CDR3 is TGTGCCAGCAGTAACAGGGGGGAAAAACTGTTTTTT.

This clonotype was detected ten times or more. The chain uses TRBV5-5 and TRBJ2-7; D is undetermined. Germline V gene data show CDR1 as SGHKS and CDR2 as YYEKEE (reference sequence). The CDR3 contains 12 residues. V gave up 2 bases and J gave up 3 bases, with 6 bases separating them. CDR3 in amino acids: CASSLPNYEQYF. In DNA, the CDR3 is TGTGCCAGCAGCTTACCGAACTACGAGCAGTACTTC. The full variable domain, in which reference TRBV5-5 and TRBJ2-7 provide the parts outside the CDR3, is DAGVTQSPTHLIKTRGQQVTLRCSPISGHKSVSWYQQVLGQGPQFIFQYYEKEERGRGNFPDRFSARQFPNYSSELNVNALLLGDSALYLCASSLPNYEQYFGPGTRLTVT.

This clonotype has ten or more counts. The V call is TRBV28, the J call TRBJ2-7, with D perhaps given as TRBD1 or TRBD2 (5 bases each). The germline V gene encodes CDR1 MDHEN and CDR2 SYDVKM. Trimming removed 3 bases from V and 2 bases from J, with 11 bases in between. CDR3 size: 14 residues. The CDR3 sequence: CASSFPGLTYEQYF. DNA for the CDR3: TGTGCCAGCAGTTTCCCGGGGCTTACCTACGAGCAGTACTTC.

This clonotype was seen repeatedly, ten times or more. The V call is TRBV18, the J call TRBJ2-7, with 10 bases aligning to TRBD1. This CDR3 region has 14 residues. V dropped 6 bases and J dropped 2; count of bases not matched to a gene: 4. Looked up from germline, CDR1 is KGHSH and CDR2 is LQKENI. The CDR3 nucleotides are TGTGCCAGCTCGACGGGACAGGGGCCCTACGAGCAGTACTTC. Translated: CASSTGQGPYEQYF.

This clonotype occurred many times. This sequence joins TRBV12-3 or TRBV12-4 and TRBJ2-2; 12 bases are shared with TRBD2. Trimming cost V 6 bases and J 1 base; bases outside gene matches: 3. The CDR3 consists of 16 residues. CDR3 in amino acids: CASRPTSGGNTGELFF. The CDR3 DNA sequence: TGTGCCAGCAGACCGACTAGCGGGGGGAACACCGGGGAGCTGTTTTTT.

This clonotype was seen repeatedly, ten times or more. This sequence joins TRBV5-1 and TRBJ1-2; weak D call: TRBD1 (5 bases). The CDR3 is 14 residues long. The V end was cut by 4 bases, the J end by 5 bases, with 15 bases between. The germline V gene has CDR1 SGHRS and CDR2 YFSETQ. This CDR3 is CASSPKGAPYGYTF. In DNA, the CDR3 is TGCGCCAGCAGCCCGAAAGGGGCTCCTTATGGCTACACCTTC.

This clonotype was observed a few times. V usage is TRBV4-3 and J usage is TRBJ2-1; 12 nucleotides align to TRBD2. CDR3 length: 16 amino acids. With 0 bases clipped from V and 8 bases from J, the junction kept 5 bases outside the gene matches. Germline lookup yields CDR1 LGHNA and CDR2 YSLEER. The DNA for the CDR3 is TGCGCCAGCAGCCAAGAGACTAGCGGGAGTGTGTATGAGCAGTTCTTC. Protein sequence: CASSQETSGSVYEQFF.